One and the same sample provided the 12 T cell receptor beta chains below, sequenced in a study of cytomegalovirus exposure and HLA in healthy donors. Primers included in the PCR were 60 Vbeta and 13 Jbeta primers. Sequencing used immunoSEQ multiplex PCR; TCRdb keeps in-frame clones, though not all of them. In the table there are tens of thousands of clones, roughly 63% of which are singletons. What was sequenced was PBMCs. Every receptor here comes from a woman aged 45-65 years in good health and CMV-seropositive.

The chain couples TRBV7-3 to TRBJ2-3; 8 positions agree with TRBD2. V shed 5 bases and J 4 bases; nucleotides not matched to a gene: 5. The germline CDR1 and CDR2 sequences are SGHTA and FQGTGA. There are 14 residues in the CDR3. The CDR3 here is CASSPGLASDTQYF. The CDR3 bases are TGTGCCAGCAGCCCCGGACTAGCCTCAGATACGCAGTATTTT. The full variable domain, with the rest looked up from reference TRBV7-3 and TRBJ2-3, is GAGVSQTPSNKVTEKGKYVELRCDPISGHTALYWYRQSLGQGPEFLIYFQGTGAADDSGLPNDRFFAVRPEGSVSTLKIQRTERGDSAVYLCASSPGLASDTQYFGPGTRLTVL.

The CDR3 nucleotides are TGTGCCAGCAGCTTGGGGTGGGCCTCTGGAAACACCATATATTTT. It translates to CASSLGWASGNTIYF. The chain recombines TRBV5-6 with TRBJ1-3; D remains unclear. Germline assignment: CDR1 SGHDT and CDR2 YYEEEE. The CDR3 runs to 15 residues. V was shortened by 0 bases and J by 0 bases, with 7 bases between the two germline ends.

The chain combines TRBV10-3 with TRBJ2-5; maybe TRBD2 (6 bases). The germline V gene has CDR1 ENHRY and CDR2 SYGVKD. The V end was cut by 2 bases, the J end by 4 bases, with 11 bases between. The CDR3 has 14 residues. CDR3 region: CAISEGGFGETQYF. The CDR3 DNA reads TGTGCCATCAGTGAGGGGGGGTTCGGAGAGACCCAGTACTTC.

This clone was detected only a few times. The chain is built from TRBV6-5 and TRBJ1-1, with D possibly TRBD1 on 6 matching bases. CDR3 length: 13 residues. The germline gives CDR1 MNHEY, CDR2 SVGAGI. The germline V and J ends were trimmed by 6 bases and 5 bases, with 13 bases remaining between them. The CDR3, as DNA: TGTGCCAGCAGGACAGGAGGAGGAACTGAAGCTTTCTTT. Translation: CASRTGGGTEAFF.

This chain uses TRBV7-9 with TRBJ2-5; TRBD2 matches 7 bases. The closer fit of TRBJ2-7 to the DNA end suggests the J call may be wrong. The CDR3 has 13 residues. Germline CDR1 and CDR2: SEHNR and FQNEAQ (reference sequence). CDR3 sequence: CASSPREVYEQYF. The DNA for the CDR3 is TGTGCCAGCAGCCCCCGGGAGGTATACGAGCAGTACTTC.

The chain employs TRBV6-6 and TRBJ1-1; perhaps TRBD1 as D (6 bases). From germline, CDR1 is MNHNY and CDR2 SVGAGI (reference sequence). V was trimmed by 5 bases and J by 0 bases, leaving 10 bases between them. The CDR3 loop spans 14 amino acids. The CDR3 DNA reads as TGTGCCAGCAGTGAGGACAGAGTGAACACTGAAGCTTTCTTT. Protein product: CASSEDRVNTEAFF.

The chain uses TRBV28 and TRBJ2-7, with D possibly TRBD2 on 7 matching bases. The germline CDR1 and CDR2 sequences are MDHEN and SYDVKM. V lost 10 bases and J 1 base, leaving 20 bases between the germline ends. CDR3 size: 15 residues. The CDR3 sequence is CATREGGGRSYEQYF. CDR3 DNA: TGTGCCACCCGGGAAGGGGGGGGAAGGTCCTACGAGCAGTACTTC.

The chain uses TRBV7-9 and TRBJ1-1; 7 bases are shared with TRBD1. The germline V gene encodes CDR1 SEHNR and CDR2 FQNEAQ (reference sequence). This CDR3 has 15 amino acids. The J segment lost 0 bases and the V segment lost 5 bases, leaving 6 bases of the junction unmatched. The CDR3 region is CASSVIQGLNTEAFF. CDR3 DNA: TGTGCCAGCAGCGTAATACAGGGGTTGAACACTGAAGCTTTCTTT.

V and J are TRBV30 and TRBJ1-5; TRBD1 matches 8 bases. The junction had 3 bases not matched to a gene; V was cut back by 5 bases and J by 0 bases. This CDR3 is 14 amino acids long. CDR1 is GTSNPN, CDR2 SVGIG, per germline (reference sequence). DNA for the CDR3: TGTGCCTGGGGACAGGGCTATAGCAATCAGCCCCAGCATTTT. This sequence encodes CAWGQGYSNQPQHF.

In DNA, the CDR3 is TGTGCCAGCAGCTTACGGGACAGGAAACCCGAAGCTTTCTTT. This encodes CASSLRDRKPEAFF. The rearrangement uses TRBV5-5 and TRBJ1-1; TRBD1 matches at 8 bases. V lost 2 bases, J lost 8 bases, and 8 bases stayed unmatched. From germline, CDR1 is SGHKS and CDR2 YYEKEE (reference sequence). CDR3 length equals 14 residues.

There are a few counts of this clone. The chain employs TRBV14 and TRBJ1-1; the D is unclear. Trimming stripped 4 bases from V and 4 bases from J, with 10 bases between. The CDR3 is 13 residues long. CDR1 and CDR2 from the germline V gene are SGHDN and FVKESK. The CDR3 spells CASSPLVGTEAFF. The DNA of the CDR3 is TGTGCCAGCAGCCCCCTAGTGGGCACTGAAGCTTTCTTT.

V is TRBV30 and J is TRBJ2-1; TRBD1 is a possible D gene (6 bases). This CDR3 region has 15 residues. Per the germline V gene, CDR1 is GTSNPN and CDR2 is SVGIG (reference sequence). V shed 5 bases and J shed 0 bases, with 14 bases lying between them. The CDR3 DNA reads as TGTGCCTGGGCCCTAGGACAGAGCTCCTACAATGAGCAGTTCTTC. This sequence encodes CAWALGQSSYNEQFF.